The clone carrying this T cell receptor beta chain was recorded a few times. Per germline, CDR1 MNHEY and CDR2 SVGAGI. V lost 4 bases, J lost 2 bases, and 12 bases lay in between. This CDR3 region has 14 residues. These data are taken from a study of identical twins. TCRdb fed the 5' RACE reads into MiXCR, producing one record per CDR3 protein. The data show 400,000 to 500,000 distinct CDR3 sequences, about 18% seen once. The sequence derives from a man aged 50 to 59 in good health. Sequences were obtained from naive T cells sorted from blood. The chain employs TRBV6-5 and TRBJ2-7, with D perhaps TRBD1 or TRBD2 (5 bases each). Here the CDR3 DNA reads TGTGCCAGCAGTTCTGGGACGGAGCCCTACGAGCAGTACTTC. Its translation is CASSSGTEPYEQYF.